This TCR beta chain is drawn from a study of blood T cell repertoires in COVID-19. For the study at large: PBMCs, B-cell-depleted T cells, or T cells provided the cDNA or gDNA that made up the material.

Source study methods: Reference gene primer amplification yielded estimated nucleated cell counts. The repertoire was sequenced with immunoSEQ multiplex PCR; TCRdb's copy has only in-frame clones and lacks some. D and trimming were read from the DNA, whereas the V and J calls and clone size are those reported in that table. Of approximately 230,000 clones listed, 80% to 90% are singletons. The TCR comes from a man aged 30 to 45 who had recovered from COVID-19. Specimen: peripheral blood.

CDR3 sequence (DNA): TGTGCCAGCAGTACCGAGGCGGGGGGCTACACCTTC. It specifies CASSTEAGGYTF. V gene TRBV12-3 or TRBV12-4 combines with J gene TRBJ1-2; the D is unclear. The CDR3 has 12 amino acids. V gave up 5 bases and J gave up 8 bases, with 12 bases separating them.